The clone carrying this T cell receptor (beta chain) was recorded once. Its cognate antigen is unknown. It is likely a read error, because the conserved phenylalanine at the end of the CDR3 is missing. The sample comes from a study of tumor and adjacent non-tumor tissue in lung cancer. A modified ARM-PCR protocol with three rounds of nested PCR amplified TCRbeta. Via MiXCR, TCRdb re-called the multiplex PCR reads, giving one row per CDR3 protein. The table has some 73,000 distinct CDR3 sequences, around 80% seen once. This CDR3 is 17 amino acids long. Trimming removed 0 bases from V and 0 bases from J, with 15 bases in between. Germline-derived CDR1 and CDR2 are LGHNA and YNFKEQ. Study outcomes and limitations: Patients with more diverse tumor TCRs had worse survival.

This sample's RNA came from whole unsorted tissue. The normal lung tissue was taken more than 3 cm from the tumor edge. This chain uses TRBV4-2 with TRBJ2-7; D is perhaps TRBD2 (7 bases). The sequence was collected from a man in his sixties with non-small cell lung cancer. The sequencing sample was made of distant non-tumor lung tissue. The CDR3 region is CASSQEGRGGSSYEQYL. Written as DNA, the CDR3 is TGTGCCAGCAGCCAAGAGGGCAGGGGCGGGAGCTCCTACGAGCAGTACCTT.